Listed here are 20 T cell receptor beta chains from one sample, sequenced in a study of human T cells and chemical hapten exposure. TCRdb re-called the RACE reads with MiXCR, one entry per CDR3 protein. The data contain some 38,000 distinct CDR3 sequences, 6% to 9.5% of them seen just once; the ten biggest clones take up about 1.2%. Time point denoted: pre-sensitization, week 0. Treatment in this sample: therapeutic diphenylcyclopropenone sensitization with weekly scalp DPC. The sequences come from whole blood, collected in connection with sensitization to the hapten diphenylcyclopropenone (DPC). The receptors stem from a woman between 45 and 65 years old with alopecia areata. Some clones in this sample may be carry-over from other donors' samples.

This clonotype appeared a few times. The J gene is TRBJ2-1, the V gene TRBV20-1, with 7 nucleotides matching TRBD2. Losses at the gene ends were 1 base for V and 0 bases for J; bases not matched to a gene: 6. Germline V gene data show CDR1 as DFQATT and CDR2 as SNEGSKA (reference sequence). The CDR3 length is 16 residues. The CDR3 bases are TGCAGTGCTAGAGGAGGGCAGCGGGACTCCTACAATGAGCAGTTCTTC. Translated, it gives CSARGGQRDSYNEQFF.

This clonotype has ten or more counts. The V gene is TRBV18, the J gene TRBJ2-6; D possibly uses TRBD1 or TRBD2 (6 bases each). CDR3 length: 16 residues. With 11 bases removed from V and 0 bases from J, the gap between germline ends came to 17 bases. The germline CDR1 and CDR2 sequences are KGHSH and LQKENI. The CDR3 DNA reads as TGTGCCCCATCGGAGGGGGGTCCCTCTGGGGCCAACGTCCTGACTTTC. The encoded protein is CAPSEGGPSGANVLTF.

CDR3 protein: CASSYGVRTDTQYF. CDR3 sequence (DNA): TGTGCCAGCAGTTATGGGGTGAGGACAGATACGCAGTATTTT. The rearrangement joins TRBV6-6 to TRBJ2-3; D gene unclear. Germline V lookup: CDR1 MNHNY, CDR2 SVGAGI (reference sequence). CDR3 length: 14 residues. The ends were cut back, 3 bases at V and 3 bases at J, with 10 bases in the middle.

This clonotype came up many times. The CDR3 DNA sequence: TGTGCCAGCAGCTCGGCTCCCAAAAACATTCAGTACTTC. It translates to CASSSAPKNIQYF. The chain joins TRBV3-1 to TRBJ2-4; D gene unclear. There are 13 residues in the CDR3. Looked up from germline, CDR1 is LGHDT and CDR2 is YNNKEL (reference sequence). V lost 5 bases and J 2 bases, leaving 7 bases between the germline ends.

This clonotype was counted many times. The chain links TRBV7-9 to TRBJ1-4; possibly TRBD1 for D (6 bases). Deletions cut 3 bases from V and 8 bases from J, with 13 bases between. The CDR3 is made up of 14 amino acids. Germline CDR1 and CDR2: SEHNR and FQNEAQ (reference sequence). The CDR3 DNA follows: TGTGCCAGCAGCTTCGACAGGCAGGGAGAAAAACTGTTTTTT. It specifies CASSFDRQGEKLFF.

This clonotype appeared a few times. The V gene is TRBV6-2 or TRBV6-3, the J gene TRBJ2-6, with D perhaps given as TRBD1 or TRBD2 (5 bases each). Deletions cut 0 bases from V and 1 base from J, with 10 bases between. Germline CDR1 and CDR2: MNHEY and SVGEGT. CDR3 length: 17 residues. The CDR3 DNA reads as TGTGCCAGCAGTTACTCGGGACGGCCTTCTGGGGCCAACGTCCTGACTTTC. It codes for CASSYSGRPSGANVLTF.

This clonotype has only a few counts. V is TRBV18 and J is TRBJ2-7, with D perhaps TRBD1 or TRBD2 (6 bases each). The CDR3 has 15 amino acids. Germline lookup yields CDR1 KGHSH and CDR2 LQKENI. Trimming took off 3 bases at V and 4 bases at J, with 16 bases between the two ends. The CDR3 protein is CASSPPQGRRYEQYF. The CDR3 DNA is TGTGCCAGCTCACCTCCCCAGGGGAGGAGGTACGAGCAGTACTTC.

This clonotype came up a few times. The chain joins TRBV30 to TRBJ1-2; D is unclear. The CDR3 covers 14 residues. Trimming stripped 4 bases from V and 0 bases from J, with 12 bases between. CDR1 and CDR2 from the germline V gene are GTSNPN and SVGIG (reference sequence). CDR3 nucleotides: TGTGCCTGGATATCGGGCGGAACTAACTATGGCTACACCTTC. Translation gives CAWISGGTNYGYTF.

This clonotype was observed many times. The chain combines TRBV28 with TRBJ2-7; 10 nucleotides align to TRBD1. The CDR3 runs to 15 residues. The J segment lost 4 bases and the V segment lost 5 bases, leaving 8 bases of the junction unmatched. CDR1 and CDR2 from the germline V gene are MDHEN and SYDVKM. CDR3 DNA sequence: TGTGCCAGCAGTCCCTCGGGGACAGGGGAGTACGAGCAGTACTTC. Translated: CASSPSGTGEYEQYF.

This clonotype was counted at least ten times. CDR3 bases: TGCGCCAGCAGCCTTTACCTGACAGGGGGCACCTCCTACGAGCAGTACTTC. It yields the protein CASSLYLTGGTSYEQYF. This chain uses TRBV4-1 with TRBJ2-7; TRBD1 matches 10 bases. J gave up 0 bases and V 4 bases, and 9 bases lay outside the gene matches. Germline CDR1 is MGHRA and CDR2 is YSYEKL. The CDR3 is made up of 17 amino acids.

Points on this clonotype: A much larger clone lies a single base off, so this may be a read error. The chain employs TRBV7-3 and TRBJ2-1; a possible D gene is TRBD1 (5 bases). The CDR3 totals 13 residues. In germline, CDR1 is SGHTA, CDR2 FQGTGA. CDR3 loop: CASSLTGADERFF. DNA for the CDR3: TGTGCCAGCAGCTTAACAGGGGCGGATGAGCGGTTCTTC.

There are many counts of this clonotype. The J gene is TRBJ2-7, the V gene TRBV11-2, with unresolved D. This CDR3 spans 16 amino acids. From germline, CDR1 is SGHAT and CDR2 FQNNGV. V was trimmed by 4 bases and J by 4 bases, leaving 20 bases between them. The CDR3 coding sequence is TGTGCCAGCAGCTCCCGAGTTGACATCTCGATTTACGAGCAGTACTTC. Translation: CASSSRVDISIYEQYF.

This clonotype has only a few counts. The chain couples TRBV27 to TRBJ2-1; D is unclear. Germline lookup yields CDR1 MNHEY and CDR2 SMNVEV (reference sequence). V lost 7 bases and J lost 0, with 16 bases in between. This CDR3 comprises 16 residues. CDR3 bases: TGTGCCAGCACCTTAACGGCCCCGCGCTCCTACAATGAGCAGTTCTTC. Protein: CASTLTAPRSYNEQFF.

In the case of this clonotype: A much larger clone is a single base away; this may be a read error. The J gene is TRBJ1-1, the V gene TRBV18, with D uncertain. V gave up 3 bases and J gave up 1 base, with 12 bases separating them. Germline assignment: CDR1 KGHSH and CDR2 LQKENI. This CDR3 comprises 15 residues. The CDR3 is CASSPRGVRNTEAFF. The CDR3 coding sequence is TGTGCCAGCTCACCTCGAGGAGTTAGGAACACTGAAGCTTTCTTT.

This clonotype has a handful of counts. CDR3 protein: CSVKFGDSPLEQFF. The CDR3, as DNA: TGCAGCGTCAAATTCGGTGACTCCCCTCTTGAGCAGTTCTTC. The V gene is TRBV29-1, the J gene TRBJ2-1; D is undetermined. The V end was cut by 6 bases, the J end by 9 bases, with 21 bases between. Germline CDR1 reads SQVTM; CDR2 reads ANQGSEA. CDR3 length: 14 amino acids.

At least ten counts were recorded for this clonotype. The V gene is TRBV7-2, the J gene TRBJ2-3; 8 bases line up with TRBD2. Germline CDR1 is SGHTA and CDR2 is FQGNSA. The J segment lost 0 bases and the V segment lost 4 bases, leaving 3 bases of the junction unmatched. The CDR3 is made up of 15 amino acids. The CDR3 nucleotides are TGTGCCAGCAGCTACTTAGCGGGGAGCACAGATACGCAGTATTTT. Its protein product is CASSYLAGSTDTQYF.

Many counts were recorded for this clonotype. The chain employs TRBV27 and TRBJ2-7; 9 bases fit TRBD2. CDR3 length: 14 residues. V was pared by 3 bases and J by 5 bases, with 5 bases of the junction left unmatched. Germline assignment: CDR1 MNHEY and CDR2 SMNVEV (reference sequence). CDR3 DNA sequence: TGTGCCAGCAGTTTGCGGGAGGGTTGGAACGAGCAGTACTTC. Translated: CASSLREGWNEQYF.

This clonotype was seen repeatedly, ten times or more. The chain uses TRBV5-1 and TRBJ1-2; a weak D match, TRBD1 (6 bases). V dropped 3 bases and J dropped 8 bases, with 14 bases sitting between them. The CDR3 runs to 13 residues. Per the germline V gene, CDR1 is SGHRS and CDR2 is YFSETQ. The CDR3 coding sequence is TGCGCCAGCAGCTCGGCCAGGGGAGACGGCTACACCTTC. It is translated as CASSSARGDGYTF.

This clonotype was recorded a few times. The chain is built from TRBV20-1 and TRBJ2-5, with TRBD1 matching 8 bases. The V segment lost 6 bases and the J segment 4 bases; nucleotides outside the gene matches: 7. The CDR3 is 13 residues long. Germline assignment: CDR1 DFQATT and CDR2 SNEGSKA (reference sequence). The CDR3 sequence is CSAPAGGRETQYF. As DNA, the CDR3 is TGCAGTGCCCCTGCAGGGGGCAGAGAGACCCAGTACTTC.

This clonotype was found a few times. The rearrangement joins TRBV4-3 to TRBJ2-7; D is uncertain. CDR1 is LGHNA and CDR2 is YSLEER in the germline V gene. The germline V and J ends were trimmed by 1 base and 4 bases, with 11 bases remaining between them. The CDR3 spans 14 residues. CDR3 residues: CASSQVRLGYEQYF. The CDR3 nucleotides are TGCGCCAGCAGCCAAGTAAGGCTAGGGTACGAGCAGTACTTC.